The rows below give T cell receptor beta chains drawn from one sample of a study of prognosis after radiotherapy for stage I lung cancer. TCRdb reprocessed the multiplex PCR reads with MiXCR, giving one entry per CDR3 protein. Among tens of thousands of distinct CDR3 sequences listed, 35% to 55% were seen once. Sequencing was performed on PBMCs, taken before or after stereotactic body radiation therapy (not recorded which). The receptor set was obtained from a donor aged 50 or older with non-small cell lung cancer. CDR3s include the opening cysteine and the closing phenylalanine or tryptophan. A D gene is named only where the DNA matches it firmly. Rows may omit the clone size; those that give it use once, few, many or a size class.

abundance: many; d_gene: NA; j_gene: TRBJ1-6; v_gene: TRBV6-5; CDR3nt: TGTGCCAGCAGTTACTCAATCGACCGTGGAGGCTCCTATAATTCACCCCTCCACTTT; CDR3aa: CASSYSIDRGGSYNSPLHF
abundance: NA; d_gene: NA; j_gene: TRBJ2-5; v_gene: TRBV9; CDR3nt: TGTGCCAGCAGCGTAGGTGCGTACCAAGAGACCCAGTACTTC; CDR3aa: CASSVGAYQETQYF
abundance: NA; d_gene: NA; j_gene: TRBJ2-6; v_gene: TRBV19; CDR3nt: TGTGCCAGTATTGTCGGACACTCTGTGGCCAACGTCCTGACTTTC; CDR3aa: CASIVGHSVANVLTF
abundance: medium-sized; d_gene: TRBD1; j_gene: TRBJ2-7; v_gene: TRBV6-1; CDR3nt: TGTGCCAGCAGTAGAAGGACAGGGAGTGAGCAGTACTTC; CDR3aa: CASSRRTGSEQYF
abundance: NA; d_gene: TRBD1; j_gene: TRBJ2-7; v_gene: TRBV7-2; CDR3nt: TGTGCCAGCAGCTTACGGGACAGGGAGCGCGAACAGTACTTC; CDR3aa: CASSLRDREREQYF
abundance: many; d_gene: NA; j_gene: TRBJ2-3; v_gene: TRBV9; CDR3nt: TGTGCCAGCAGCGTAGAGCAGCACACAGATACGCAGTATTTT; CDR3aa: CASSVEQHTDTQYF
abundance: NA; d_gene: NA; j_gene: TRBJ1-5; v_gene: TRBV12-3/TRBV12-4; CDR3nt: TGTGCCAGCAGTTTAAGGGGGATTGGCAATCAGCCCCAGCATTTT; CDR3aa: CASSLRGIGNQPQHF
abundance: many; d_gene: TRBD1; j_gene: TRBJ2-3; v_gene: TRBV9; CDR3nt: TGTGCCAGCAGCGTAGAGGGGGCGCTTGCAGATACGCAGTATTTT; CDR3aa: CASSVEGALADTQYF
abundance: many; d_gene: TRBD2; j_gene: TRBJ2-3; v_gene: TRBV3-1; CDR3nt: TGTGCCAGCGCCCCGCGGCGGGAGCTGCCTAATACGCAGTATTTT; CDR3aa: CASAPRRELPNTQYF
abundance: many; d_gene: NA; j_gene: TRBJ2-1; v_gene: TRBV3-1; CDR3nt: TGTGCCAGCAGCCAAGTGGGTTGGGGCGGGGCCGAGCAGTTCTTC; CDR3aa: CASSQVGWGGAEQFF
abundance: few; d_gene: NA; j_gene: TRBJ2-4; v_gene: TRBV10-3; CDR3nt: TGTGCCATCAGTGACTCGGCCTTCGGAAACATTCAGTACTTC; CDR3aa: CAISDSAFGNIQYF
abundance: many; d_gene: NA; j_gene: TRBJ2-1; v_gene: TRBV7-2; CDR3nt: TGTGCCAGCAGCTTAGTACCCAGCAGCAATGAGCAGTTCTTC; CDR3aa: CASSLVPSSNEQFF
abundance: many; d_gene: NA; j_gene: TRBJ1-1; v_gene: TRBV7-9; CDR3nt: TGTGCCAGCAGCGCAAGCGGACGGACGAACACTGAAGCTTTCTTT; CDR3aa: CASSASGRTNTEAFF
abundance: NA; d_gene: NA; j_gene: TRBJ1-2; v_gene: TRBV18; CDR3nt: TGTGCCAGCTCACAGGTTAATGGTGGCTACACCTTC; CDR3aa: CASSQVNGGYTF
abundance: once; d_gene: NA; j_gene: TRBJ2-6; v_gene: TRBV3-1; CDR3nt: TGTGCCAGCAGCCAAGACAGGCGCCCGTACAGAGCCTCTGGGGCCAACGTCCTGACTTTC; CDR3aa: CASSQDRRPYRASGANVLTF
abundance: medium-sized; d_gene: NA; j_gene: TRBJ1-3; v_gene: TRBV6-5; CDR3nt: TGTGCCAGCAGTTCTGGATCGAGTAGAAACACCATATATTTT; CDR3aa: CASSSGSSRNTIYF